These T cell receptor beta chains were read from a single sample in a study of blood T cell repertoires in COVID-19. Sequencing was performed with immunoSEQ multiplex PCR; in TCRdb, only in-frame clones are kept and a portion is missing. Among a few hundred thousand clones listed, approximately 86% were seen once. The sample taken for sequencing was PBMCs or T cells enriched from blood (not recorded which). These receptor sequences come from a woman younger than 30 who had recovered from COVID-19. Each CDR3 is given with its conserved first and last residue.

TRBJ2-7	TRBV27	CASSATSGQSYEQYF
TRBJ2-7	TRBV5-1	CASSSGLATYEQYF
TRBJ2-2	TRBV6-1	CASSDASGRNTGELFF
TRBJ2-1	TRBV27	CATITLAGDYNEQFF
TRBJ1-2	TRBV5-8	CASSLQANYGYTF
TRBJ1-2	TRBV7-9	CASRALGAGYNGYTF
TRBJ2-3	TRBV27	CASSIRQGTDTQYF
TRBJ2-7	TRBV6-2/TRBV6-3	CASSVPGRGQLYEQYF
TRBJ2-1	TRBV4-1	CASSQEATSGYNEQFF
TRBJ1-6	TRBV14	CASSPGQGFSPLHF